One and the same sample provided the 24 T cell receptor beta chains below, sequenced in a study of blood T cells in healthy people across ages. Next came a second PCR, run for about 7 to 12 cycles, which used a sample-barcoded 5' primer along with a J-beta primer mix. TCRdb re-analysed the 5' RACE reads in MiXCR, keeping a single row per CDR3 protein. The sample records about 1.4 million distinct CDR3 sequences, approximately 59% being singletons. Sequenced sample: blood. The receptor source for this set is a man aged 18 to 29 in good health.

This clonotype was observed many times. This chain connects TRBV20-1 to TRBJ2-7; 7 positions match TRBD1. The CDR3 is 13 amino acids. The trim removed 4 bases at V and 3 bases at J, leaving 6 bases unmatched. CDR1 and CDR2 (germline): DFQATT, SNEGSKA (reference sequence). CDR3 DNA: TGCAGTGCTATGGGACAGTCCGACTACGAGCAGTACTTC. Amino acid sequence: CSAMGQSDYEQYF.

The chain joins TRBV6-2 or TRBV6-3 to TRBJ2-5, with D hard to call. This CDR3 has 13 amino acids. The germline V gene has CDR1 MNHEY and CDR2 SVGEGT. V was pared by 2 bases and J by 2 bases, with 6 bases between. The CDR3 region has the DNA TGTGCCAGCAGTTACATGGGGCAAGAGACCCAGTACTTC. Protein: CASSYMGQETQYF.

This clonotype was counted only a few times. This chain joins TRBV6-6 and TRBJ2-3; unclear D gene. Trimming cost V 2 bases and J 3 bases, with 15 bases left between them. This CDR3 has 16 amino acids. Per germline, CDR1 MNHNY and CDR2 SVGAGI (reference sequence). The CDR3 spells CASSYPDSAGTDTQYF. CDR3 coding DNA: TGTGCCAGCAGTTACCCCGACTCGGCCGGGACAGATACGCAGTATTTT.

The V gene is TRBV6-5, the J gene TRBJ1-5; TRBD1 agrees at 7 bases. The CDR3 is made up of 12 amino acids. The germline CDR1 and CDR2 sequences are MNHEY and SVGAGI. V trimming: 5 bases; J trimming: 10 bases; junction bases outside the gene matches: 5. The CDR3 bases are TGTGCCAGCAGTGTTCGAGGGGGCCCCCAGCATTTT. It is translated as CASSVRGGPQHF.

The chain couples TRBV7-9 to TRBJ1-2; 9 bases fit TRBD1. Germline V gene data show CDR1 as SEHNR and CDR2 as FQNEAQ (reference sequence). This CDR3 is built from 13 residues. Unmatched junction bases numbered 3, after V lost 4 bases and J lost 6 bases. This chain's CDR3 is CASSSQGADGYTF. The CDR3 region has the DNA TGTGCCAGCAGCTCACAGGGGGCTGATGGCTACACCTTC.

This chain uses TRBV29-1 with TRBJ2-5; 11 nucleotides line up with TRBD1. The length of the CDR3 is 14 residues. V shed 3 bases and J 4 bases; nucleotides not matched to a gene: 4. Germline CDR1 SQVTM, CDR2 ANQGSEA. The CDR3 sequence: CSVEDRGRRETQYF. Here the CDR3 DNA reads TGCAGCGTTGAGGACAGGGGGCGCAGAGAGACCCAGTACTTC.

This clonotype turned up a few times. This chain joins TRBV19 and TRBJ2-4, with D maybe TRBD2 (5 bases). The DNA end lines up better with TRBJ2-7; the J call may be wrong. The CDR3 contains 13 residues. Germline CDR1 is LNHDA and CDR2 is SQIVND (reference sequence). The CDR3 here is CASSIRGVYEQYF. The CDR3 bases are TGTGCCAGTAGTATCCGGGGAGTCTACGAGCAGTACTTC.

This clonotype has a handful of counts. The CDR3 DNA reads TGTGCCAGCAGTTTCACGGGGGCTGAAGCTTTCTTT. Its protein is CASSFTGAEAFF. The gene calls are TRBV27 and TRBJ1-1; possibly TRBD1 for D (5 bases). CDR3 length: 12 amino acids. V lost 3 bases and J lost 6, with 8 bases in between. In germline, CDR1 is MNHEY, CDR2 SMNVEV (reference sequence).

This clonotype was detected a few times. V and J are TRBV29-1 and TRBJ2-7; no clear D. The CDR3 sequence is 13 residues long. Looked up from germline, CDR1 is SQVTM and CDR2 is ANQGSEA. V was clipped by 5 bases and J by 0 bases, with 11 bases between them. CDR3 nucleotides: TGCAGCGTTCCTAGACGGGTCTCCTACGAGCAGTACTTC. It translates to CSVPRRVSYEQYF.

The sample holds one count of this clonotype. The chain employs TRBV28 and TRBJ1-2, with D unresolved. The CDR3 is made up of 14 amino acids. Germline assignment: CDR1 MDHEN and CDR2 SYDVKM. Trimming cost V 8 bases and J 1 base, with 14 bases left between them. CDR3 DNA sequence: TGTGCCAGCGGGGAGAGTAGGTATAACTATGGCTACACCTTC. This sequence encodes CASGESRYNYGYTF.

J is TRBJ1-2 and V is TRBV20-1; D is unclear. CDR1 is DFQATT, CDR2 SNEGSKA, per germline (reference sequence). The CDR3 covers 12 residues. The germline V and J ends were trimmed by 4 bases and 3 bases, with 9 bases remaining between them. The DNA of the CDR3 is TGCAGTGCTAAACTCGGATACTATGGCTACACCTTC. Protein product: CSAKLGYYGYTF.

The gene calls are TRBV27 and TRBJ2-1; the match to TRBD2 covers 8 bases. The CDR3 runs to 14 residues. In germline, CDR1 is MNHEY, CDR2 SMNVEV (reference sequence). Unmatched junction bases numbered 12, after V lost 10 bases and J lost 7 bases. The CDR3 region is CATRGSGSLNEQFF. CDR3 in DNA: TGTGCCACTCGGGGAAGCGGGAGCTTAAATGAGCAGTTCTTC.

This clonotype was observed a single time. The rearrangement uses TRBV2 and TRBJ2-2; D remains unclear. The CDR3 extends over 15 amino acids. Trimming cost V 3 bases and J 2 bases, with 10 bases left between them. Germline V gene lookup returns CDR1 SNHLY and CDR2 FYNNEI. CDR3 DNA sequence: TGTGCCAGCAGTGACCGGCGGAGAAACACCGGGGAGCTGTTTTTT. Protein: CASSDRRRNTGELFF.

This clonotype was detected a few times. The chain combines TRBV4-3 with TRBJ1-4; D not resolved. This CDR3 has 12 amino acids. Germline V gives CDR1 LGHNA, CDR2 YSLEER. V lost 2 bases and J lost 5, with 3 bases in between. The CDR3 protein is CASSQRNEKLFF. In nucleotides, the CDR3 is TGCGCCAGCAGCCAAAGAAATGAAAAACTGTTTTTT.

This clonotype has only a few counts. The chain recombines TRBV10-3 with TRBJ2-5; possible D gene TRBD2, 6 bases. The CDR3 is made up of 14 amino acids. Germline lookup yields CDR1 ENHRY and CDR2 SYGVKD. V lost 6 bases to trimming and J lost 1 base, with 12 bases between them. This chain's CDR3 is CAIRSGGIQETQYF. CDR3 bases: TGTGCCATCAGATCTGGGGGGATCCAAGAGACCCAGTACTTC.

This chain connects TRBV27 to TRBJ1-2; D is perhaps TRBD1 (6 bases). The germline CDR1 and CDR2 sequences are MNHEY and SMNVEV (reference sequence). Trimming took off 3 bases at V and 6 bases at J, with 14 bases between the two ends. This CDR3 spans 14 amino acids. The CDR3 sequence is CASSFLGAGDGYTF. The CDR3 DNA sequence: TGTGCCAGCAGTTTTTTAGGGGCAGGGGATGGCTACACCTTC.

As regards this clonotype: The junction and the germline gene differ at one end; a read error may be behind it. The chain employs TRBV11-2 and TRBJ2-6; D is undetermined. Germline V CDR1 and CDR2: SGHAT, FQNNGV. The CDR3 loop spans 15 amino acids. The CDR3 DNA reads TGTGCCAGCAGATTAGATTACTCTGGGGCCAACGTCCTGACTTTC. Translated: CASRLDYSGANVLTF.

The V gene is TRBV29-1, the J gene TRBJ2-5; D is ambiguous. There are 13 residues in the CDR3. The V gene's germline CDR1 is SQVTM and CDR2 ANQGSEA. With 7 bases removed from V and 6 bases from J, the gap between germline ends came to 18 bases. The CDR3, as DNA: TGCAGCGCTGTCGGCCTGTACGGGCAGACCCAGTACTTC. Translation gives CSAVGLYGQTQYF.

The rearrangement links TRBV11-2 to TRBJ2-7; either TRBD1 or TRBD2 may supply D (6 bases each). The V end was cut by 5 bases, the J end by 5 bases, with 16 bases between. CDR3 length equals 14 residues. Germline V gives CDR1 SGHAT, CDR2 FQNNGV. CDR3 nucleotides: TGTGCCAGCAGCACTGGGGGGCCGCTCCACGAGCAGTACTTC. This codes for CASSTGGPLHEQYF.

V is TRBV30 and J is TRBJ1-4, with no clear D. Germline CDR1 GTSNPN, CDR2 SVGIG (reference sequence). Trimming took off 1 base at V and 8 bases at J, with 8 bases between the two ends. CDR3 length: 12 amino acids. The CDR3 sequence is CAWSAMGEKLFF. As DNA, the CDR3 is TGTGCCTGGAGTGCAATGGGCGAAAAACTGTTTTTT.

This clonotype came up once. The rearrangement joins TRBV4-1 to TRBJ2-6; 8 nucleotides line up with TRBD2. Germline V gene sequence: CDR1 MGHRA, CDR2 YSYEKL. With V trimmed by 7 bases and J by 3 bases, 8 bases remained unmatched. This CDR3 is built from 16 residues. The DNA of the CDR3 is TGCGCCAGCACGCAGCGGGAGCCGTTTGGGGCCAACGTCCTGACTTTC. Translated: CASTQREPFGANVLTF.

This clonotype came up a few times. This chain joins TRBV24-1 and TRBJ2-1; perhaps TRBD2 as D (5 bases). The ends were cut back, 5 bases at V and 7 bases at J, with 8 bases in the middle. Germline CDR1 is KGHDR and CDR2 is SFDVKD. The CDR3 loop spans 12 amino acids. The CDR3 loop reads CATSGSGNEQFF. The CDR3 nucleotides read TGTGCCACCAGTGGTTCGGGGAATGAGCAGTTCTTC.

V gene TRBV4-3 combines with J gene TRBJ2-3; no reliable D call. V dropped 3 bases and J dropped 0 bases, with 13 bases sitting between them. This CDR3 contains 16 residues. Germline CDR1 reads LGHNA; CDR2 reads YSLEER. CDR3 in amino acids: CASSQSERASTDTQYF. The CDR3 region has the DNA TGCGCCAGCAGCCAGTCCGAACGGGCAAGCACAGATACGCAGTATTTT.

The J gene is TRBJ1-1, the V gene TRBV20-1; D possibly corresponds to TRBD1 (5 bases). With 4 bases removed from V and 0 bases from J, the gap between germline ends came to 12 bases. The CDR3 contains 14 residues. Germline V gene sequence: CDR1 DFQATT, CDR2 SNEGSKA (reference sequence). This CDR3 is CSATRTGLNTEAFF. In nucleotides, the CDR3 is TGCAGTGCTACCCGTACAGGTCTGAACACTGAAGCTTTCTTT.